The entry below gives a single TCR beta chain sequence along with its context. The target antigen is unknown. This sample is part of a study of T cell responses to AZD1222 COVID-19 vaccine. The study's findings and limits: Reports say nearly half of spike-specific TCRs go after unmutated variant regions.

Sequencing was performed with immunoSEQ multiplex PCR; in TCRdb, only in-frame clones are kept and a portion is missing. This table holds 200,000 to 250,000 clones, 90% to 95% found once. In germline, CDR1 is SGHNT, CDR2 YYREEE (reference sequence). This CDR3 region has 13 residues. V lost 0 bases and J lost 3, with 6 bases in between. The gene calls are TRBV5-4 and TRBJ1-2; D ambiguous. The sequences come from peripheral blood, collected 28 days after the second dose of the MenACWY control vaccine. The sequence derives from an adult who received the MenACWY meningococcal vaccine as a control. CDR3 DNA sequence: TGTGCCAGCAGCTTGGGCCAGGACTATGGCTACACCTTC. It translates to CASSLGQDYGYTF.